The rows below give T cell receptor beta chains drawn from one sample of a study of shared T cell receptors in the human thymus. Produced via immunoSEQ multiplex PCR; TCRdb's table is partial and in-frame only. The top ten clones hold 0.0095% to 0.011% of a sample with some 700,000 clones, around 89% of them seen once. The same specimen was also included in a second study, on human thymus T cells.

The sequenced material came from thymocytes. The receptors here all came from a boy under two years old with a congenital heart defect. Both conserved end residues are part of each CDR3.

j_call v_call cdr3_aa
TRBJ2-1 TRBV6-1 CASSARIAGGAYNEQFF
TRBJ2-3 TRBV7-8 CASSLRAGLADTDTQYF
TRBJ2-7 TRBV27 CASSLRIRSEQYF
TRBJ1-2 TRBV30 CAWSPPGTDGYTF
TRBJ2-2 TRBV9 CASSVAGLAGGMGNTGELFF
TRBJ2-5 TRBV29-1 CSVGVGRGATSGPPHQETQYF
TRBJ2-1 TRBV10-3 CAIRADRAGTNEQFF
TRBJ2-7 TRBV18 CASSPTSGAYEQYF
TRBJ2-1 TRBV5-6 CASSFELAVYNEQFF
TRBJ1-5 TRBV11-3 CASSSTCRQDINQPQHF
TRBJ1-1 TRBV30 CAWSATKPMAAFF
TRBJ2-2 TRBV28 CASSPEAQMTSGYTGELFF
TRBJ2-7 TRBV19 CASSIGTGYEQYF
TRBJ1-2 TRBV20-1 CVRVVNYGYTF
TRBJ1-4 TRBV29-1 CSVPDPPMGATNEKLFF
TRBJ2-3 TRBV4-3 CASSQDSLAGGPGDEDTQYF
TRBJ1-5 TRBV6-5 CASGGGLSNQPQHF
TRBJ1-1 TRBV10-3 CAISERGTPIQGDTEAFF
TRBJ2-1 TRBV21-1 CASSKDRQQSPFEQFF
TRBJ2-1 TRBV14 CASSHSGPAVSEQFF
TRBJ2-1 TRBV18 CASSPQGTSGKYNEQFF
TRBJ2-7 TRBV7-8 CASSLVPYTYEQYF
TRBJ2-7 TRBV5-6 CASSTEGTMDEQYF
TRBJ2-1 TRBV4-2 CASSQVIPLPGLAGSNEQFF
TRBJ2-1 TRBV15 CATSRAGWSVAGVDYNEQFF
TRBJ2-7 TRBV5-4 CASSIGTSGRREQYF
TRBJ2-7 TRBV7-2 CASSLQREDIGEQYF
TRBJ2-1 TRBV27 CASVPRGTSGSLPQFF
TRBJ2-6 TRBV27 CASTASRKAGGSGANVLTF
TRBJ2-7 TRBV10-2 CASTSGRTGSPEQYF
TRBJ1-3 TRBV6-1 CASSEGPGFSGNTIYF